The entry below describes one TCR beta chain. What it binds is unknown. The data were obtained in a study of T cells after yellow fever vaccination. As for the study in general: Preparation of the low-cell-number fractions used SMART-Seq v4 Ultra Low Input.

This CDR3 spans 19 amino acids. V shed 6 bases and J 6 bases; nucleotides not matched to a gene: 22. Germline loops: CDR1 MDHEN, CDR2 SYDVKM. Findings and caveats of the study: Post-booster reappearance was seen for most primary-vaccination clones (around 96% CD4, around 90% CD8).

They built TCR cDNA with 5'RACE template switching, a step that put in a universal primer site and UMIs. TCRdb used MiXCR to reprocess the 5' RACE reads, holding one entry per CDR3 protein. The sample records 280,000 or so distinct CDR3 sequences, 8.7% being singletons. This clonotype originated in a man younger than 35 who received the YFV17D yellow fever vaccine. The chain employs TRBV28 and TRBJ1-5; TRBD1 matches at 8 bases. Sample: CD4+ T cells sorted from PBMCs, taken 5 days after the yellow fever booster vaccination. CDR3 coding DNA: TGTGCCAGCAGCTTCCCTTTTACGTTTACGACAGGGGAATTTCAGCCCCAGCATTTT. As protein: CASSFPFTFTTGEFQPQHF.